The TCR beta chain described here comes from a study of blood T cell repertoires in COVID-19 (TCRdb year 2020). Regarding the complete study: Collaborator samples came from the United States, Italy and Spain and covered acute and convalescent phases of COVID-19. The material from the prospective study consisted of cDNA or gDNA derived from T cells, B-cell-depleted T cells, or PBMCs. The dataset comprised deeply sampled blood TCRbeta repertoires from subjects exposed to, actively infected with, or recovered from COVID-19. The repertoires were released in a freely available public database meant as a resource for research on the immune response to SARS-CoV-2. The samples were drawn from two sources: the first 160 participants of the ongoing ImmuneRACE study, and approximately 1,300 subjects contributed by 6 global collaborators. Nearly every sample came with metadata listing a de-identified subject ID, COVID-19 status, age in years and sex. HLA class I and class II types, where available, came from metadata supplied by the sample provider rather than from assay-based typing. Results and caveats for the whole study, not just this receptor: The amount of clinical and demographic metadata varied by source and participant and was provided uncurated.

The germline V gene encodes CDR1 WSHSY and CDR2 SAAADI. At the junction V is shortened by 3 bases and J by 4 bases; bases outside the gene matches: 9. The CDR3, from cysteine to phenylalanine, totals 15 residues. Of all the DNA, just the CDR3 is kept, 45 bases in frame from base 1. In the prospective study, participants were about 18 to 95 years old, resided in about two dozen geographic areas of the United States, and were enrolled through a virtual design. In the prospective study, participants were assigned to cohorts based on the clinical history participants reported in a screening survey and a study questionnaire. In the prospective study, whole blood, serum and a nasopharyngeal or oropharyngeal swab were collected from each participant by mobile phlebotomists. Additional blood draws and questionnaires over an approximately two-month period could optionally be provided by prospective study participants. Blood samples from the prospective study were shipped frozen or at room temperature prior to DNA extraction.

As regards this clone: Its antigen is currently not known. Per-nucleotide qualities are absent, and no much larger clonotype sits a single base away.

TCRbeta CDR3 regions were amplified from genomic DNA by means of the immunoSEQ Assay, a bias-controlled multiplex PCR. For the original study's pipeline: The number of nucleated cells in each sample was estimated by amplification of reference gene primers within the assay. To quantify the absolute abundance of each unique TCRbeta CDR3 rearrangement, sequence reads were collapsed and filtered. For each sample, productive Simpson clonality was calculated by taking the square root of Simpson's diversity index across productive rearrangements. This immuneACCESS table, as held by TCRdb, lists in-frame sequences with V and J called but not all clones. Of the missing ones, under half trace to an unresolved V gene in checked studies; the others have no known cause. The V and J calls and clone size come from that table; D and trimming were worked out from the DNA. This sample is represented by about 210,000 clones; 70% to 90% of them were singletons. Under 2.5% of the sample is held by the ten biggest clonotypes.

The chain is encoded by TRBV10-2 joined to TRBJ2-7; TRBD1 fits 7 bases in the junction. The source is a woman aged 40 to 50 with acute COVID-19. Sequenced: PBMCs or T cells enriched from blood (not recorded which). The nucleotide sequence is TGCGCCAGCAGTGATCTGGGACAGCCTATTTACGAGCAGTACTTC. This yields the protein CASSDLGQPIYEQYF.